Below, one TCR beta chain is given with its context. This sample is drawn from a study of blood T cell repertoires in COVID-19. At the level of the study: COVID-19 samples, acute and convalescent, were from the United States, Italy and Spain. PBMCs, B-cell-depleted T cells, or T cells were the source of the cDNA or gDNA that made up the material.

Original processing methods: Counts of nucleated cells, estimated from reference gene primer amplification, were obtained. Sequencing was performed with immunoSEQ multiplex PCR; in TCRdb, only in-frame clones are kept and a portion is missing. D and trimming come from the DNA, and the V and J calls and clone size come from that table. This sample has hundreds of thousands of clones, with 86% found just once. V lost 3 bases and J 2 bases, leaving 17 bases between the germline ends. Germline loops: CDR1 SGHRS, CDR2 YFSETQ. CDR3 length: 16 residues. Sequencing was carried out using peripheral blood. The chain combines TRBV5-1 with TRBJ1-1; D is undetermined. This receptor was taken from a man aged 45-65 years with acute or convalescent COVID-19. CDR3 nucleotide sequence: TGCGCCAGCAGCTCGGAAGCGGCGAAGGGAAACACTGAAGCTTTCTTT. Translation gives CASSSEAAKGNTEAFF.